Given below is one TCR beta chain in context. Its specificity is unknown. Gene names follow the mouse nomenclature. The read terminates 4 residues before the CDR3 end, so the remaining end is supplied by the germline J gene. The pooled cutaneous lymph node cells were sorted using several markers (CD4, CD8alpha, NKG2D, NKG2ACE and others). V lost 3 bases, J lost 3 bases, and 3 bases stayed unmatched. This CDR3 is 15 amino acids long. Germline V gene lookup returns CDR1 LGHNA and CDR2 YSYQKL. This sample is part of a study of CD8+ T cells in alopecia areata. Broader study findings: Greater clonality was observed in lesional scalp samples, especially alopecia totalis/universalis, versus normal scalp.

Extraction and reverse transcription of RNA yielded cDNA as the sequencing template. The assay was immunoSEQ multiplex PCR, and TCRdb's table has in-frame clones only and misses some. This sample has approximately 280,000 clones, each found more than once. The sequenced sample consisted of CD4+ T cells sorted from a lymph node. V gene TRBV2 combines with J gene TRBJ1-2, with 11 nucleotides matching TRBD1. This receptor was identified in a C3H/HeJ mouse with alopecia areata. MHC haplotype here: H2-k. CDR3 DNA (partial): TGTGCCAGCAGCCAGGGGACAGGGGGAGACTCC. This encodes CASSQGTGGDS. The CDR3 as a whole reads CASSQGTGGDSDYTF.